This T cell receptor beta chain was captured in a study of blood T cell repertoires in COVID-19. Whole-study context: COVID-19 samples, acute and convalescent, were from the United States, Italy and Spain.

Source study methods: Counts of nucleated cells, estimated from reference gene primer amplification, were obtained. Assay: immunoSEQ multiplex PCR; the TCRdb copy retains only in-frame clones and omits some. V, J and clone size are those of that table, while D and trimming were read from the DNA. The sample has over 70,000 clones; over 75% are singletons. The sequence was obtained from a woman in her sixties or seventies with acute or convalescent COVID-19. Sequencing was performed on peripheral blood.

The CDR3 nucleotides read TGTGCCAGCAGCCCGGACAGGGTTGGCACTGAAGCTTTCTTT. Its translation: CASSPDRVGTEAFF. V and J are TRBV27 and TRBJ1-1, with 8 bases lining up with TRBD1. The CDR3 is 14 residues long. CDR1 MNHEY and CDR2 SMNVEV come from the germline V gene (reference sequence). Trimming cost V 6 bases and J 4 bases; bases outside gene matches: 7.